A single sample gave rise to the 11 T cell receptor beta chains below, sequenced in a study of shared clonotypes between healthy human individuals (dated by TCRdb to 2020 to 2022). The library was built by means of the immunoSEQ multiplex PCR assay. The source is immuneACCESS, and TCRdb retained only in-frame sequences with V and J called. Part of the clones is not carried over; for the studies checked, unresolved V genes explain less than half of this, and the remainder is unexplained. For this sample the table gives 550,000 to 800,000 clones, of which 90% were detected only once. The ten largest clones add up to roughly 36% of the sample. The sequencing input was memory CD8+ T cells from PBMCs. This specimen's cell subset or site label, per the study, means: CD45RO+ cells pooled with CCR7-negative TemRA cells. The receptor source for this set is a young man in good health. Some clones in this sample may be carry-over from other donors' samples.

The chain recombines TRBV27 with TRBJ2-7; D remains ambiguous. V dropped 0 bases and J dropped 0 bases, with 18 bases sitting between them. The CDR3 consists of 18 residues. Looked up from germline, CDR1 is MNHEY and CDR2 is SMNVEV (reference sequence). The CDR3: CASSLSSRVGPNSYEQYF. The CDR3 DNA follows: TGTGCCAGCAGTTTATCGAGTCGGGTAGGGCCTAACTCCTACGAGCAGTACTTC.

The chain uses TRBV11-1 and TRBJ2-7, with TRBD2 identical over 7 bases. With 5 bases clipped from V and 3 bases from J, the junction kept 7 bases outside the gene matches. This CDR3 is 14 amino acids long. Germline-derived CDR1 and CDR2 are SGHAT and FQDESV (reference sequence). CDR3 loop: CASSTGLNLYEQYF. The CDR3 DNA is TGTGCCAGCAGCACGGGACTAAACCTCTACGAGCAGTACTTC.

This chain uses TRBV9 with TRBJ2-3; possible D gene TRBD1, 6 bases. Germline-derived CDR1 and CDR2 are SGDLS and YYNGEE. This CDR3 has 13 residues. The V gene lost 0 bases and the J gene lost 9 bases, with 11 bases spanning the gap. In nucleotides, the CDR3 is TGTGCCAGCAGCGTAGAACAGGGACCAACGCAGTATTTT. This encodes CASSVEQGPTQYF.

This chain connects TRBV9 to TRBJ2-7; 8 bases fit TRBD1. V trimming: 2 bases; J trimming: 2 bases; junction bases outside the gene matches: 6. Germline-derived CDR1 and CDR2 are SGDLS and YYNGEE. The CDR3 covers 15 residues. The CDR3 loop is CASSVRGLNPYEQYF. In nucleotides, the CDR3 is TGTGCCAGCAGCGTCAGGGGGCTCAACCCCTACGAGCAGTACTTC.

The chain is built from TRBV19 and TRBJ2-4, with unresolved D. This CDR3 is built from 16 residues. Germline loops: CDR1 LNHDA, CDR2 SQIVND (reference sequence). The V end was cut by 3 bases, the J end by 3 bases, with 15 bases between. For the CDR3, the DNA is TGTGCCAGTAGTATGAAGGGATTAGGGTTCAAAAACATTCAGTACTTC. It is translated as CASSMKGLGFKNIQYF.

The J gene is TRBJ1-2, the V gene TRBV28; D gene uncertain. Germline-derived CDR1 and CDR2 are MDHEN and SYDVKM. The CDR3 extends over 14 amino acids. Deletions cut 2 bases from V and 0 bases from J, with 7 bases between. Written as DNA, the CDR3 is TGTGCCAGCAGTTTACAGGCTTCTAACTATGGCTACACCTTC. Translated: CASSLQASNYGYTF.

V usage is TRBV29-1 and J usage is TRBJ1-2; the match to TRBD1 covers 8 bases. This CDR3 spans 14 amino acids. V dropped 5 bases and J dropped 3; count of bases not matched to a gene: 8. Looked up from germline, CDR1 is SQVTM and CDR2 is ANQGSEA. The CDR3 sequence: CSVRQGNYHYGYTF. In nucleotides, the CDR3 is TGCAGCGTTCGACAGGGGAATTATCACTATGGCTACACCTTC.

The V gene is TRBV29-1, the J gene TRBJ2-1; 11 positions match TRBD1. This CDR3 spans 13 amino acids. With V trimmed by 6 bases and J by 6 bases, 4 bases remained unmatched. Germline V gene data show CDR1 as SQVTM and CDR2 as ANQGSEA. The CDR3 region is CSVTDRGRNEQFF. In DNA form, the CDR3 reads TGCAGCGTCACGGACAGGGGGCGCAATGAGCAGTTCTTC.

Of note for this clone: The sample has other DNA sequences that encode this CDR3 too. The gene calls are TRBV27 and TRBJ2-7; no firm D call. Deletions cut 0 bases from V and 4 bases from J, with 7 bases between. The CDR3 is 13 amino acids. CDR1 and CDR2 (germline): MNHEY, SMNVEV (reference sequence). CDR3 coding DNA: TGTGCCAGCAGTTTATCGTTGACATACGAGCAGTACTTC. It encodes CASSLSLTYEQYF.

The chain links TRBV19 to TRBJ1-1; D is perhaps TRBD1 (5 bases). CDR1 is LNHDA, CDR2 SQIVND, per germline (reference sequence). The CDR3 has 14 residues. Trimming took 0 bases from V and 4 from J, leaving 9 bases between them. This chain's CDR3 is CASSIDPGFTEAFF. The CDR3 DNA is TGTGCCAGTAGTATAGACCCAGGGTTCACTGAAGCTTTCTTT.

The V call is TRBV27, the J call TRBJ2-1; D is perhaps TRBD2 (5 bases). The CDR3 sequence is 16 residues long. Trimming shortened V by 7 bases and J by 0 bases, and 16 bases separated the two germline ends. Per the germline V gene, CDR1 is MNHEY and CDR2 is SMNVEV (reference sequence). The CDR3 reads CASTSIGVSSYNEQFF. The CDR3 DNA follows: TGTGCCAGCACCTCCATCGGGGTGAGCTCCTACAATGAGCAGTTCTTC.